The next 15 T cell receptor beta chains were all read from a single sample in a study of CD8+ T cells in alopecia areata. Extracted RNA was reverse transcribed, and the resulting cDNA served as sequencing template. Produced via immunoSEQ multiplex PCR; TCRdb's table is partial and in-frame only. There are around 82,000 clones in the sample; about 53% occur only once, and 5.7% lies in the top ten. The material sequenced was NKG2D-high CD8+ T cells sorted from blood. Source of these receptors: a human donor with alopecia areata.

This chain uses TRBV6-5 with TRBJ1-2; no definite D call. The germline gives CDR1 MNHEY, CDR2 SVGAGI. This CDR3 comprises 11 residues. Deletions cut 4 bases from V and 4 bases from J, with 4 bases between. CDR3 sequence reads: CASSSSYGYTF. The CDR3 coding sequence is TGTGCCAGCAGTTCCAGCTATGGCTACACCTTC.

The CDR3 DNA reads TGTGCCAGCAGTTTGTGGGAGGGGAACACAGATACGCAGTATTTT. Protein sequence: CASSLWEGNTDTQYF. The chain has TRBV27 and TRBJ2-3, with TRBD2 matching over 7 bases. The CDR3 has 15 residues. Germline CDR1 is MNHEY and CDR2 is SMNVEV (reference sequence). Trimming cost V 3 bases and J 2 bases; bases outside gene matches: 5.

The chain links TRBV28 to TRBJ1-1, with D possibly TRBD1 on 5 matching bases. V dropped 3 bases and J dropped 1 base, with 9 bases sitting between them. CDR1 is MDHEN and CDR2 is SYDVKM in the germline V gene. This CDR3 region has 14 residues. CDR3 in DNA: TGTGCCAGCAGTTTCGGGGGTCGGAACACTGAAGCTTTCTTT. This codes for CASSFGGRNTEAFF.

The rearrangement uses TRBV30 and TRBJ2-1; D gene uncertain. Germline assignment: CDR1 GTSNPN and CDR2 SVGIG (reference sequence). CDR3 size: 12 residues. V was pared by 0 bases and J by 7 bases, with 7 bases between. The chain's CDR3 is CAWSVGLNEQFF. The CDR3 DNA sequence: TGTGCCTGGAGTGTTGGCCTGAATGAGCAGTTCTTC.

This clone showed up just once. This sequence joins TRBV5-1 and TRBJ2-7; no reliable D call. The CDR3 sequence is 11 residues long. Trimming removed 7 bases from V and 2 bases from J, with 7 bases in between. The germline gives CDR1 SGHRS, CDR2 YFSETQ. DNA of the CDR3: TGCGCCAGCGGAGACACCTACGAGCAGTACTTC. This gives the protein CASGDTYEQYF.

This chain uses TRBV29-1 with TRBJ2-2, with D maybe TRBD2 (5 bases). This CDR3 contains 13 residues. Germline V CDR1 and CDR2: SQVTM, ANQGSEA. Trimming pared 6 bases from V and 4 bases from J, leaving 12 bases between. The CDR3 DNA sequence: TGCAGCGTGGTTAAGGAGGTCACCGGGGAGCTGTTTTTT. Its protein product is CSVVKEVTGELFF.

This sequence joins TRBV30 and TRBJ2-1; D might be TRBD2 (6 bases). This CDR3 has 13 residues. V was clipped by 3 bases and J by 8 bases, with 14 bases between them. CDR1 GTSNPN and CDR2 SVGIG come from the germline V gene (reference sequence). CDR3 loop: CAWRAGVRDEQFF. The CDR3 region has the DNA TGTGCCTGGAGAGCGGGCGTGCGGGATGAGCAGTTCTTC.

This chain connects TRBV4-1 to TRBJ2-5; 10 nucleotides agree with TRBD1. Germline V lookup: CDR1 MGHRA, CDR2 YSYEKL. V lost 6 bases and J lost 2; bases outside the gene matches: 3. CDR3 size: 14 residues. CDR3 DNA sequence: TGCGCCAGCAGTGGACAGGGGGTACAAGAGACCCAGTACTTC. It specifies CASSGQGVQETQYF.

CDR3 coding DNA: TGTGCCAGCCGAAGTAGCGGGGGGAACAATGAGCAGTTCTTC. Translating it yields CASRSSGGNNEQFF. This chain links TRBV27 with TRBJ2-1; 10 bases fit TRBD2. CDR1 is MNHEY, CDR2 SMNVEV, per germline (reference sequence). V shed 8 bases, J shed 5 bases, and the junction held 6 bases outside the gene matches. CDR3 length: 14 residues.

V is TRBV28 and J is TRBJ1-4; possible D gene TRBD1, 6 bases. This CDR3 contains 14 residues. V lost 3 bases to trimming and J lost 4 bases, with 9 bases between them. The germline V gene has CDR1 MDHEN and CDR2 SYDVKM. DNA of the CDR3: TGTGCCAGCAGTTTTCGGGACAATAATGAAAAACTGTTTTTT. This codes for CASSFRDNNEKLFF.

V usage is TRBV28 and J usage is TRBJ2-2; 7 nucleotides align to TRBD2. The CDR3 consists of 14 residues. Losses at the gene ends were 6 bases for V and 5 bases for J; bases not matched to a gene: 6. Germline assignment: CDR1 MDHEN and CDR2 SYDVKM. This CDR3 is CASRPTAGTGELFF. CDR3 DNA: TGTGCCAGCAGACCGACAGCGGGAACCGGGGAGCTGTTTTTT.

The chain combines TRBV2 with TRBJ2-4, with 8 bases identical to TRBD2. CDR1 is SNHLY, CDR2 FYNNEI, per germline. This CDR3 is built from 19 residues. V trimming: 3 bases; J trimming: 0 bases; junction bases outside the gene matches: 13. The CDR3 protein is CASSDRSGSPNVAKNIQYF. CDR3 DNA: TGTGCCAGCAGTGACCGGAGCGGGAGTCCGAACGTAGCCAAAAACATTCAGTACTTC.

The CDR3 DNA follows: TGTGCCAGCAGTCCCGACAGATTTCAAGAGACCCAGTACTTC. Its protein product is CASSPDRFQETQYF. The chain joins TRBV28 to TRBJ2-5; possibly TRBD1 for D (5 bases). The V gene's germline CDR1 is MDHEN and CDR2 SYDVKM. The CDR3 sequence is 14 residues long. V lost 5 bases to trimming and J lost 2 bases, with 12 bases between them. Full variable domain (remainder filled in from reference TRBV28 and TRBJ2-5): DVKVTQSSRYLVKRTGEKVFLECVQDMDHENMFWYRQDPGLGLRLIYFSYDVKMKEKGDIPEGYSVSREKKERFSLILESASTNQTSMYLCASSPDRFQETQYFGPGTRLLVL.

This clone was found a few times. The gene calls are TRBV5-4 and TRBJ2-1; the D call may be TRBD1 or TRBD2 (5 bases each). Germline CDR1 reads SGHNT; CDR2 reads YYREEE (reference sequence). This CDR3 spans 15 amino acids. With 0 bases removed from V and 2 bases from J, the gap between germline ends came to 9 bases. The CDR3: CASSLEGTAYNEQFF. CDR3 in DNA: TGTGCCAGCAGCTTGGAAGGGACCGCCTACAATGAGCAGTTCTTC. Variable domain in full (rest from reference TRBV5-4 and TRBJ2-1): ETGVTQSPTHLIKTRGQQVTLRCSSQSGHNTVSWYQQALGQGPQFIFQYYREEENGRGNFPPRFSGLQFPNYSSELNVNALELDDSALYLCASSLEGTAYNEQFFGPGTRLTVL.

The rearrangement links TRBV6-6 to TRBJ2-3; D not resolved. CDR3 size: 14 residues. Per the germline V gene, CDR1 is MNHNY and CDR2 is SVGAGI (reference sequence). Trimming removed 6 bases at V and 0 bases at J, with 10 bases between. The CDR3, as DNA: TGTGCCAGCAGCGCGGATTGGAGCACAGATACGCAGTATTTT. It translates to CASSADWSTDTQYF.